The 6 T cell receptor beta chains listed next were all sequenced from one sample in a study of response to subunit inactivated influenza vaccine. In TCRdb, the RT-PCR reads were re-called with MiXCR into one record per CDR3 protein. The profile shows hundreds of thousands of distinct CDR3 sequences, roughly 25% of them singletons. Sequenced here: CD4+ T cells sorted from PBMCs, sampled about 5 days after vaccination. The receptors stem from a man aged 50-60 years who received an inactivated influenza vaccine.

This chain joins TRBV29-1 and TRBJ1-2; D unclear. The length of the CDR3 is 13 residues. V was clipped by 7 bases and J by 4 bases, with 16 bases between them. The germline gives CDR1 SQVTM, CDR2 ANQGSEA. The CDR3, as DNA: TGCAGCGCGTGGCGGACGCCGGGCTATGGCTACACCTTC. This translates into CSAWRTPGYGYTF.

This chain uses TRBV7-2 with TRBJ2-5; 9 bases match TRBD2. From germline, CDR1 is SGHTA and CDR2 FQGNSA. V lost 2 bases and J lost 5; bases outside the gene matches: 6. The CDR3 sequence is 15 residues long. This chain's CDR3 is CASSLQAGGRETQYF. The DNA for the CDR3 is TGTGCCAGCAGCTTACAAGCGGGGGGCCGGGAGACCCAGTACTTC.

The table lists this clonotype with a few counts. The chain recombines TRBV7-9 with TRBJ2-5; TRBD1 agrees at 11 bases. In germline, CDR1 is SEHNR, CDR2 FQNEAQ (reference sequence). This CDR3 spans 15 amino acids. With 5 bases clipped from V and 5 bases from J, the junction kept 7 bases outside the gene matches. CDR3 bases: TGTGCCAGCAGCACCGGGACAGGGGGACGGGAGACCCAGTACTTC. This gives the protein CASSTGTGGRETQYF.

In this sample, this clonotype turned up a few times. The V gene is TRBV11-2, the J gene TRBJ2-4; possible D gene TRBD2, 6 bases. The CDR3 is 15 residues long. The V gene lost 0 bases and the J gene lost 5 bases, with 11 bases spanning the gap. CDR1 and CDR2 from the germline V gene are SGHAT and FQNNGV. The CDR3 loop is CASSLDPGTQNIQYF. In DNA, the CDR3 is TGTGCCAGCAGCTTAGACCCCGGGACTCAAAACATTCAGTACTTC.

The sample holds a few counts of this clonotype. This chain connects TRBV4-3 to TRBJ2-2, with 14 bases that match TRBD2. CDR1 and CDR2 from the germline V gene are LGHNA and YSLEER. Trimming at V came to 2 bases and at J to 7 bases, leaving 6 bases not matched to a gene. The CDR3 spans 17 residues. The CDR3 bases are TGCGCCAGCAGCCAACTGACTAGCGGGAGGGCCTTCGGGGAGCTGTTTTTT. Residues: CASSQLTSGRAFGELFF.

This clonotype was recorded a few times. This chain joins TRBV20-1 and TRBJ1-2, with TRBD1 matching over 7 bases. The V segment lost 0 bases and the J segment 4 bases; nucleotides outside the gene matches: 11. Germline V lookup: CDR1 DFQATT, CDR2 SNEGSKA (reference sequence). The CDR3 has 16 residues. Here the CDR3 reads CSARDFRDSAFYGYTF. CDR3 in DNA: TGCAGTGCTAGAGATTTTCGGGACAGCGCCTTCTATGGCTACACCTTC.